These 21 T cell receptor beta chains were sequenced from one sample in a study of spatial heterogeneity in lung cancer. In TCRdb, the 5' RACE reads were re-called with MiXCR into one record per CDR3 protein. The sample has some 2,000 distinct CDR3 sequences, about 15% seen once; the top ten hold 25%. As to time point: sample taken at primary tumor resection. The sample consisted of normal lung tissue next to the tumor, taken at surgery. These receptors came from a male donor with early-stage non-small cell lung cancer.

In its sample, this clonotype is medium-sized. The rearrangement links TRBV5-6 to TRBJ1-1; a weak D match, TRBD1 (5 bases). CDR1 is SGHDT, CDR2 YYEEEE, per germline. Trimming removed 7 bases from V and 0 bases from J, with 10 bases in between. The CDR3 is 13 amino acids. The CDR3 region is CASQDILNTEAFF. The CDR3 bases are TGTGCCAGCCAGGACATTTTGAACACTGAAGCTTTCTTT.

This clonotype was seen more than once but under ten times. This sequence joins TRBV15 and TRBJ2-1; unclear D gene. This CDR3 contains 12 residues. Germline CDR1 is LNHNV and CDR2 is YYDKDF (reference sequence). Trimming left V 0 bases short and J 6 bases short, with 3 bases between. This CDR3 reads CATSRDRNEQFF. CDR3 nucleotide sequence: TGTGCCACCAGCAGAGATCGCAATGAGCAGTTCTTC.

By share, this clonotype ranks as medium-sized. This chain uses TRBV7-2 with TRBJ2-1; 8 nucleotides align to TRBD2. Germline CDR1 and CDR2: SGHTA and FQGNSA. The V gene end was trimmed by 5 bases and the J gene end by 3 bases; junction bases not matched to a gene: 6. The CDR3 is made up of 15 amino acids. This CDR3 is CASSIGTSRYNEQFF. DNA of the CDR3: TGTGCCAGCAGCATTGGGACTAGTCGCTACAATGAGCAGTTCTTC.

This sequence joins TRBV5-1 and TRBJ2-1; 13 nucleotides align to TRBD2. V was clipped by 4 bases and J by 2 bases; unmatched bases: 6. Germline assignment: CDR1 SGHRS and CDR2 YFSETQ. This CDR3 comprises 17 residues. CDR3 residues: CASSAGLAGDPYNEQFF. In nucleotides, the CDR3 is TGCGCCAGCAGCGCAGGACTAGCGGGAGACCCCTACAATGAGCAGTTCTTC.

This clonotype was seen more than once but under ten times. An end of the junction differs from the germline gene, which may be a read error. V and J are TRBV7-9 and TRBJ2-1; D remains unclear. This CDR3 is 14 amino acids long. Germline lookup yields CDR1 SEHNR and CDR2 FQNEAQ (reference sequence). Here the CDR3 DNA reads TGTGCCAGCAGCTTACAGCTAGTAATCGATGATCAGTTCTTC. It yields the protein CASSLQLVIDDQFF.

By sample fraction, this clonotype is medium-sized. The chain joins TRBV7-3 to TRBJ1-1, with D possibly being TRBD1 (6 bases). V lost 0 bases and J lost 8, with 10 bases in between. Germline V CDR1 and CDR2: SGHTA, FQGTGA. The length of the CDR3 is 13 residues. CDR3 DNA: TGTGCCAGCAGCTTAACTGGCGGGGGCGAAGCTTTCTTT. Protein: CASSLTGGGEAFF.

In its sample, this clonotype ranks as medium-sized. V and J are TRBV27 and TRBJ2-7, with D tentatively TRBD2 (5 bases). Germline V gene lookup returns CDR1 MNHEY and CDR2 SMNVEV (reference sequence). Trimming shortened V by 3 bases and J by 5 bases, and 8 bases separated the two germline ends. The CDR3 spans 12 residues. The CDR3 spells CASSFPGNEQYF. The CDR3 DNA follows: TGTGCCAGCAGTTTCCCGGGGAACGAGCAGTACTTC.

This clonotype is medium-sized. The chain joins TRBV28 to TRBJ2-3; perhaps TRBD2 as D (6 bases). V shed 5 bases and J shed 5 bases, with 8 bases lying between them. There are 12 residues in the CDR3. Germline V gene sequence: CDR1 MDHEN, CDR2 SYDVKM. The DNA for the CDR3 is TGTGCCAGCAGTGGGGAGGTAGATACGCAGTATTTT. It specifies CASSGEVDTQYF.

In its sample, this clonotype ranks as medium-sized. The genes are TRBV19 and TRBJ2-1; 12 bases line up with TRBD2. Germline lookup yields CDR1 LNHDA and CDR2 SQIVND (reference sequence). CDR3 length: 14 amino acids. Losses at the gene ends were 7 bases for V and 10 bases for J; bases not matched to a gene: 8. In DNA, the CDR3 is TGTGCCAGTAACGGACTAGCGGGATCAGGCGAGCAGTTCTTC. Protein sequence: CASNGLAGSGEQFF. Drawing the rest from reference TRBV19 and TRBJ2-1, the complete variable domain is DGGITQSPKYLFRKEGQNVTLSCEQNLNHDAMYWYRQDPGQGLRLIYYSQIVNDFQKGDIAEGYSVSREKKESFPLTVTSAQKNPTAFYLCASNGLAGSGEQFFGPGTRLTVL.

This chain connects TRBV9 to TRBJ2-3; D is ambiguous. The V end was cut by 4 bases, the J end by 2 bases, with 11 bases between. In germline, CDR1 is SGDLS, CDR2 YYNGEE. The CDR3 length is 14 residues. As DNA, the CDR3 is TGTGCCAGCAGCACACAACATCCCACAGATACGCAGTATTTT. Protein: CASSTQHPTDTQYF.

By share, this clonotype counts as large. This chain connects TRBV20-1 to TRBJ2-1; TRBD2 matches at 9 bases. The CDR3 extends over 14 amino acids. Germline V lookup: CDR1 DFQATT, CDR2 SNEGSKA (reference sequence). V lost 5 bases to trimming and J lost 2 bases; unmatched junction nucleotides: 4. CDR3 in DNA: TGCAGTGCTTCCGCGGGGGGGGCCTACAATGAGCAGTTCTTC. Translation: CSASAGGAYNEQFF.

In its sample, this clonotype ranks as medium-sized (0.01 to 0.1%). This chain uses TRBV20-1 with TRBJ1-5, with no clear D. CDR1 is DFQATT, CDR2 SNEGSKA, per germline (reference sequence). The CDR3 contains 12 residues. V lost 5 bases and J lost 5, with 10 bases in between. CDR3 sequence (DNA): TGCAGTGCTGACTACACCGATCAGCCCCAGCATTTT. Translated: CSADYTDQPQHF.

The chain joins TRBV10-3 to TRBJ2-2; 7 bases fit TRBD1. Germline values: CDR1 ENHRY, CDR2 SYGVKD. The V segment lost 7 bases and the J segment 5 bases; nucleotides outside the gene matches: 19. This CDR3 contains 18 residues. The CDR3 reads CAINRGTGQALGTGELFF. In DNA form, the CDR3 reads TGTGCCATCAATAGGGGCACAGGACAGGCCCTTGGGACCGGGGAGCTGTTTTTT.

This clonotype was observed at least ten times. J is TRBJ1-3 and V is TRBV7-6; D not certain. Trimming removed 7 bases at V and 2 bases at J, with 18 bases between. Per the germline V gene, CDR1 is SGHVS and CDR2 is FNYEAQ. The CDR3 is 16 residues long. This CDR3 reads CASTVNPPGTGNTIYF. As DNA, the CDR3 is TGTGCCAGCACCGTCAACCCCCCCGGAACTGGAAACACCATATATTTT.

By share of the sample, this clonotype is medium-sized (0.01 to 0.1%). The chain joins TRBV6-2 or TRBV6-3 to TRBJ2-1; 11 nucleotides align to TRBD2. The CDR3 has 16 residues. Trimming took 6 bases from V and 4 from J; bases not matched to a gene: 8. Germline values: CDR1 MNHEY, CDR2 SVGEGT. The CDR3 DNA reads as TGTGCCAGCAGCTCACCACTAGCGGGGGTTTACAATGAGCAGTTCTTC. As protein: CASSSPLAGVYNEQFF.

In its sample, this clonotype ranks as large. This chain connects TRBV7-2 to TRBJ1-4; 11 nucleotides match TRBD1. The CDR3 runs to 14 residues. J lost 7 bases, V lost 6 bases, and 4 bases had no gene match. Germline CDR1 SGHTA, CDR2 FQGNSA. The CDR3 DNA sequence: TGTGCCAGCAGACGGACAGGGGGCGGTGAAAAACTGTTTTTT. Translating it yields CASRRTGGGEKLFF.

By its share, this clonotype is medium-sized. This chain joins TRBV15 and TRBJ2-5; D not resolved. The length of the CDR3 is 15 residues. V was shortened by 0 bases and J by 2 bases, with 10 bases between the two germline ends. Germline V gene sequence: CDR1 LNHNV, CDR2 YYDKDF (reference sequence). The CDR3 bases are TGTGCCACCAGCAGAGATCCTGGCGGACAAGAGACCCAGTACTTC. Residues: CATSRDPGGQETQYF. The full variable domain, rest sourced from reference TRBV15 and TRBJ2-5, is DAMVIQNPRYQVTQFGKPVTLSCSQTLNHNVMYWYQQKSSQAPKLLFHYYDKDFNNEADTPDNFQSRRPNTSFCFLDIRSPGLGDTAMYLCATSRDPGGQETQYFGPGTRLLVL.

This clonotype rates as medium-sized. The chain links TRBV20-1 to TRBJ2-3; D is perhaps TRBD2 (6 bases). The CDR3 is made up of 17 amino acids. Deletions cut 3 bases from V and 4 bases from J, with 23 bases between. CDR1 DFQATT and CDR2 SNEGSKA come from the germline V gene (reference sequence). The CDR3 DNA is TGCAGTGCTAGTGCTGAAGGCGGACTATACGTGCCAGATACGCAGTATTTT. Amino acid sequence: CSASAEGGLYVPDTQYF.

This clonotype was observed many times. J is TRBJ2-5 and V is TRBV20-1, with TRBD1 matching 8 bases. The germline gives CDR1 DFQATT, CDR2 SNEGSKA (reference sequence). The length of the CDR3 is 12 residues. Trimming took 5 bases from V and 4 from J; bases not matched to a gene: 3. The CDR3, as DNA: TGCAGTGCTGGACAGGGAGGAGAGACCCAGTACTTC. This encodes CSAGQGGETQYF.

This clonotype is deemed medium-sized. The V and J genes are TRBV20-1 and TRBJ2-5; D is perhaps TRBD1 or TRBD2 (5 bases each). Germline lookup yields CDR1 DFQATT and CDR2 SNEGSKA (reference sequence). The germline V and J ends were trimmed by 3 bases and 7 bases, with 15 bases remaining between them. The CDR3 extends over 13 amino acids. CDR3 nucleotides: TGCAGTGCTAGGGGACCAACGGTCCCGACCCAGTACTTC. Translation: CSARGPTVPTQYF.

This clonotype was picked up one time. The genes are TRBV28 and TRBJ2-7, with TRBD2 identical over 11 bases. CDR1 and CDR2 (germline): MDHEN, SYDVKM. V shed 6 bases and J 0 bases; nucleotides not matched to a gene: 4. The CDR3 loop spans 15 amino acids. The CDR3 nucleotides read TGTGCCAGCAGCAGACTAGCGGGGAGCTCCTACGAGCAGTACTTC. Its translation is CASSRLAGSSYEQYF.